The source of this T cell receptor (beta chain) is a study of blood T cell repertoires in COVID-19. Study context: The origin of the acute and convalescent COVID-19 samples was the United States, Italy and Spain. PBMCs, B-cell-depleted T cells, or T cells provided the cDNA or gDNA that made up the material.

Donors were grouped by their self-reported clinical history. Donors in Cohort 3 who had recovered were those with two negative PCRs, healthcare professional clearance, or resolution of their symptoms. From germline, CDR1 is ENHRY and CDR2 SYGVKD. This CDR3 has 15 residues. V lost 2 bases to trimming and J lost 7 bases, with 18 bases between them. Using immunoSEQ multiplex PCR, the repertoire was profiled, and TCRdb retains in-frame clones only, with some absent. The sample comprises approximately 300,000 clones, about nine tenths of which are singletons, and under 3% rests with the top ten. The rearrangement joins TRBV10-3 to TRBJ2-7; D possibly corresponds to TRBD1 (6 bases). This receptor was identified in a woman aged 18-29 years who had recovered from COVID-19. Input material: PBMCs or T cells enriched from blood (not recorded which). As DNA, the CDR3 is TGTGCCATCAGTGAGGCGGACAGTGGTTTTAAGGAGCAGTACTTC. Its translation: CAISEADSGFKEQYF.